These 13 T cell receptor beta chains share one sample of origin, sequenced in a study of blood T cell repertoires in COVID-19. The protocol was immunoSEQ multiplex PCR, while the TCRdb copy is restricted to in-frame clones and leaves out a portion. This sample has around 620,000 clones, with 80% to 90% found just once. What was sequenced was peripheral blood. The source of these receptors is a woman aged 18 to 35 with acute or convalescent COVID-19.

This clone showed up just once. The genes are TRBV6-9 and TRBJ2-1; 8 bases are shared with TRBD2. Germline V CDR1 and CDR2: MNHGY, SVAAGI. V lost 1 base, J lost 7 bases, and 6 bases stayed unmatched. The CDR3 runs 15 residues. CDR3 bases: TGTGCCAGCAGTTATTTTGGCGGGGGGCCGAATGAGCAGTTCTTC. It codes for CASSYFGGGPNEQFF.

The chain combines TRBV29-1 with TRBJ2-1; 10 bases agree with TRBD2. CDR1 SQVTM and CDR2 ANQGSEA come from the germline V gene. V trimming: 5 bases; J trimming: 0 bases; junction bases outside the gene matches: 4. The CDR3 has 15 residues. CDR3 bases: TGCAGCGTTCCTAGCGGGGGAAACTCCTACAATGAGCAGTTCTTC. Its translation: CSVPSGGNSYNEQFF.

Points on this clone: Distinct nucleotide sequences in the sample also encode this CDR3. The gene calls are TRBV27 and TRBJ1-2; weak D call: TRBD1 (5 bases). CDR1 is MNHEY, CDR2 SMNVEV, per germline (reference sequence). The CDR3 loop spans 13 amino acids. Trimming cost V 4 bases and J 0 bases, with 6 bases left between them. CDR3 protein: CASSSTANYGYTF. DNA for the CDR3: TGTGCCAGCAGTTCGACAGCTAACTATGGCTACACCTTC.

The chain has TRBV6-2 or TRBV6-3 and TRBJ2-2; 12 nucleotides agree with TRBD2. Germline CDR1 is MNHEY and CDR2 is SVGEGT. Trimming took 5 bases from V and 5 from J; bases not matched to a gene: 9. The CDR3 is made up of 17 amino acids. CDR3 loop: CASSQVWGLAGTGELFF. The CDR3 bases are TGTGCCAGCAGTCAAGTATGGGGACTAGCGGGTACCGGGGAGCTGTTTTTT.

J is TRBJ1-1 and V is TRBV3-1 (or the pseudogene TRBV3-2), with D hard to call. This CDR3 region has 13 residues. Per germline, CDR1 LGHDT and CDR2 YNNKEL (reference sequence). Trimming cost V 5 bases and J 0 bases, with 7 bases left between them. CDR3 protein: CASSATLNTEAFF. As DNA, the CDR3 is TGTGCCAGCAGCGCGACACTGAACACTGAAGCTTTCTTT.

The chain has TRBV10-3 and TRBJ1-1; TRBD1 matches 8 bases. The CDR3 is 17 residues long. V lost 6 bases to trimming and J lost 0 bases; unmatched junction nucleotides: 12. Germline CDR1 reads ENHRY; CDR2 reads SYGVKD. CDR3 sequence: CAISLTGTGNMNTEAFF. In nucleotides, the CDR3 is TGTGCCATCAGCTTAACCGGGACAGGAAACATGAACACTGAAGCTTTCTTT.

The CDR3 coding sequence is TGTGCCAGCAGTGACCCCGGGGGGACCTCCTACGAGCAGTACTTC. Encoded protein: CASSDPGGTSYEQYF. V gene TRBV2 combines with J gene TRBJ2-7; 7 bases are shared with TRBD2. Germline V gene data show CDR1 as SNHLY and CDR2 as FYNNEI. The CDR3 covers 15 residues. V shed 3 bases and J 0 bases; nucleotides not matched to a gene: 5. Full variable domain (missing parts from reference TRBV2 and TRBJ2-7): EPEVTQTPSHQVTQMGQEVILRCVPISNHLYFYWYRQILGQKVEFLVSFYNNEISEKSEIFDDQFSVERPDGSNFTLKIRSTKLEDSAMYFCASSDPGGTSYEQYFGPGTRLTVT.

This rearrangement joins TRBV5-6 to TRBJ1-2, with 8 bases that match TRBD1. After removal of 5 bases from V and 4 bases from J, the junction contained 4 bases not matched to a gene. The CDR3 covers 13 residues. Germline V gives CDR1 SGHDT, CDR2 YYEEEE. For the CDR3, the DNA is TGTGCCAGCAGTCCTGGACAGGGCTATGGCTACACCTTC. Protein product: CASSPGQGYGYTF.

The CDR3 region is CASSFAGGSNTGELFF. The CDR3 nucleotides read TGTGCCAGCAGTTTCGCCGGGGGTTCGAACACCGGGGAGCTGTTTTTT. This sequence joins TRBV6-5 and TRBJ2-2; TRBD2 is a possible D gene (6 bases). Germline values: CDR1 MNHEY, CDR2 SVGAGI. This CDR3 contains 16 residues. Trimming pared 4 bases from V and 0 bases from J, leaving 12 bases between.

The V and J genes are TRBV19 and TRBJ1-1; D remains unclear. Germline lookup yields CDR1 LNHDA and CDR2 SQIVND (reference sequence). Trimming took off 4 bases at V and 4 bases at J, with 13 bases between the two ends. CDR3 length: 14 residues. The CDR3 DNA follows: TGTGCCAGTAGTAGAGGGCCGGGTAGCACTGAAGCTTTCTTT. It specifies CASSRGPGSTEAFF.

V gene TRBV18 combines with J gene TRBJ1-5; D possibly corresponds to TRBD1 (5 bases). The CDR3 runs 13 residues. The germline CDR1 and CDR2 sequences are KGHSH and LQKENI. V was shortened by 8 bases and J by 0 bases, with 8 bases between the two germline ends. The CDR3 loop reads CASRDSSNQPQHF. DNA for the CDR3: TGTGCCAGCAGGGACTCTAGCAATCAGCCCCAGCATTTT.

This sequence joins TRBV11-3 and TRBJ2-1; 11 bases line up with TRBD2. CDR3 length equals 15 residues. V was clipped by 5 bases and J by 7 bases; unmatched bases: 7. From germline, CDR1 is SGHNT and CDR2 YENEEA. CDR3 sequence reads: CASSPRLAGGNEQFF. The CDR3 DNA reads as TGTGCCAGCAGCCCTCGCCTAGCGGGGGGTAATGAGCAGTTCTTC.

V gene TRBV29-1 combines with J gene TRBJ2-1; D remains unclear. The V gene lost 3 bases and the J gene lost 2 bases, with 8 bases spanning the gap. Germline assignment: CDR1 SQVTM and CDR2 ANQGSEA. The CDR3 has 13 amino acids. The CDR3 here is CSVDPVTYNEQFF. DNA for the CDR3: TGCAGCGTTGACCCGGTAACCTACAATGAGCAGTTCTTC.